This T cell receptor (beta chain) is from a study of blood T cell repertoires in COVID-19. Overall study: T cells, B-cell-depleted T cells, or PBMCs supplied cDNA or gDNA.

Trimming cost V 4 bases and J 3 bases, with 10 bases left between them. The CDR3 totals 14 residues. CDR1 and CDR2 from the germline V gene are SGHAT and FQNNGV. Recruits, aged roughly 18 to 90 years, lived in 24 US areas. Method: immunoSEQ multiplex PCR; TCRdb's copy keeps in-frame clones and lacks some. The sample lists some 180,000 clones, 84% occurring once. This chain connects TRBV11-2 to TRBJ1-5; D is possibly TRBD1 (6 bases). This receptor was taken from a woman younger than 45 who had been exposed to COVID-19. The sequenced material came from PBMCs or T cells enriched from blood (not recorded which). The CDR3 DNA sequence: TGTGCCAGCAGCTCTCAGGGGTACAATCAGCCCCAGCATTTT. This translates into CASSSQGYNQPQHF.